The rows below give T cell receptor beta chains drawn from one sample of a study of cytomegalovirus exposure and HLA in healthy donors. Only in-frame clones appear in the TCRdb table, and some are missing; sequencing was by immunoSEQ multiplex PCR. The table records over 100,000 clones, 6.5% to 9.5% of them present only once. Sample: PBMCs. These receptors were collected from a man in his forties in good health and CMV-seronegative. Both conserved end residues are part of each CDR3. D genes are given only for firm matches. Only part of the rows carry a size: once, few, many, or a class if the clone is expanded.

TRBJ2-5,TRBV6-6,TRBD2,NA,CASRSQPGGQETQYF,TGTGCCAGCAGGTCACAGCCGGGGGGACAAGAGACCCAGTACTTC
TRBJ2-1,TRBV6-1,TRBD2,few,CASSETRSLAGYNNEQFF,TGTGCCAGCAGTGAAACCCGCTCTCTAGCGGGGTATAACAATGAGCAGTTCTTC
TRBJ2-5,TRBV6-6,TRBD2,few,CASSYPGAGAEETQYF,TGTGCCAGCAGTTACCCGGGAGCGGGGGCCGAAGAGACCCAGTACTTC
TRBJ2-3,TRBV6-5,TRBD2,few,CASRSGGGTDTQYF,TGTGCCAGTCGTAGCGGGGGTGGCACAGATACGCAGTATTTT
TRBJ1-4,TRBV2,TRBD1,few,CASSRDRATNEKLFF,TGTGCCAGCAGTAGGGACAGAGCAACTAATGAAAAACTGTTTTTT
TRBJ2-5,TRBV4-2,TRBD1,few,CASSQDYKGAETQYF,TGTGCCAGCAGCCAAGATTACAAGGGGGCTGAGACCCAGTACTTC
TRBJ2-7,TRBV28,NA,NA,CASSLDSPYEQYF,TGTGCCAGCAGTTTAGACAGTCCCTACGAGCAGTACTTC
TRBJ1-3,TRBV19,NA,NA,CASSMSGTRGNTIYF,TGTGCCAGTAGTATGAGTGGGACAAGAGGAAACACCATATATTTT
TRBJ1-4,TRBV2,NA,few,CASGPGTGTIFATNEKLFF,TGTGCCAGCGGTCCCGGGACCGGGACTATCTTTGCAACTAATGAAAAACTGTTTTTT
TRBJ1-5,TRBV6-1,NA,NA,CASRVLDSQPQHF,TGTGCCAGCAGGGTTCTGGACAGCCAGCCCCAGCATTTT
TRBJ2-1,TRBV7-2,TRBD1,NA,CASSSWTGVPGMGNEQFF,TGTGCCAGCAGCTCTTGGACAGGGGTACCGGGAATGGGCAATGAGCAGTTCTTC
TRBJ1-4,TRBV29-1,NA,few,CSVEEISRGYEKLFF,TGCAGCGTTGAAGAAATAAGTAGGGGTTATGAAAAACTGTTTTTT
TRBJ2-5,TRBV28,TRBD2,NA,CASSMTSGGPSETQYF,TGTGCCAGCAGTATGACTAGCGGGGGACCCTCCGAGACCCAGTACTTC
TRBJ1-2,TRBV6-1,NA,NA,CANWGRVYGYTF,TGTGCCAACTGGGGGAGGGTCTATGGCTACACCTTC
TRBJ2-1,TRBV18,TRBD1,NA,CASSSGTGVSLNEQFF,TGTGCCAGCTCTTCCGGGACAGGGGTCTCGTTGAATGAGCAGTTCTTC
TRBJ2-3,TRBV27,NA,few,CASSLDPPGWDTQYF,TGTGCCAGCAGTTTAGATCCCCCCGGTTGGGATACGCAGTATTTT
TRBJ1-5,TRBV13,TRBD1,NA,CASSFAGTGNQPQHF,TGTGCCAGCAGCTTCGCCGGGACAGGGAACCAGCCCCAGCATTTT
TRBJ1-2,TRBV6-6,TRBD1,few,CASSDWTGPNYGYTF,TGTGCCAGCAGTGATTGGACAGGGCCTAACTATGGCTACACCTTC
TRBJ2-2,TRBV2,NA,NA,CASQYSPNTGELFF,TGTGCCAGCCAATACAGCCCGAACACCGGGGAGCTGTTTTTT
TRBJ1-1,TRBV4-1,NA,few,CASSQFNMNTEAFF,TGCGCCAGCAGCCAGTTTAACATGAACACTGAAGCTTTCTTT
TRBJ2-7,TRBV5-1,NA,NA,CASSLSRTSYEQYF,TGCGCCAGCAGCTTGTCGCGAACCTCCTACGAGCAGTACTTC
TRBJ2-1,TRBV9,TRBD2,NA,CASSVDTSGFNEQFF,TGTGCCAGCAGCGTAGATACTAGCGGGTTCAATGAGCAGTTCTTC
TRBJ2-7,TRBV28,NA,NA,CASRTSGTYEQYF,TGTGCCAGTAGAACCTCCGGGACCTACGAGCAGTACTTC
TRBJ2-3,TRBV12-5,TRBD1,few,CASGLGGAGDTQYF,TGTGCTAGTGGTTTAGGGGGCGCGGGAGATACGCAGTATTTT
TRBJ1-2,TRBV2,TRBD1,few,CASSGDRDNRDGYTF,TGTGCCAGCAGTGGGGACAGGGATAATCGGGATGGCTACACCTTC
TRBJ2-7,TRBV5-1,TRBD1,few,CASSLEGQGLYEQYF,TGCGCCAGCAGCTTGGAGGGACAGGGACTCTACGAGCAGTACTTC
TRBJ1-3,TRBV6-1,TRBD1,few,CASSGTVNTIYF,TGTGCCAGCAGCGGGACAGTAAACACCATATATTTT
TRBJ2-5,TRBV7-9,NA,NA,CASSLSGWETQYF,TGTGCCAGCAGCTTAAGCGGTTGGGAGACCCAGTACTTC
TRBJ2-7,TRBV7-2,NA,NA,CASRKETGRWEQYF,TGTGCCAGCAGAAAAGAGACAGGCAGGTGGGAGCAGTACTTC
TRBJ2-6,TRBV9,NA,few,CASSPYSQILGANVLTF,TGTGCCAGCAGCCCCTATAGCCAAATCCTTGGGGCCAACGTCCTGACTTTC
TRBJ1-5,TRBV30,NA,few,CAWSVRVNQPQHF,TGTGCCTGGAGTGTACGAGTTAATCAGCCCCAGCATTTT
TRBJ1-4,TRBV5-6,TRBD1,few,CASSKGQSPNEKLFF,TGTGCCAGCAGCAAGGGACAGTCTCCTAATGAAAAACTGTTTTTT
TRBJ2-5,TRBV7-9,NA,NA,CASTAAQETQYF,TGTGCCAGCACAGCGGCCCAAGAGACCCAGTACTTC
TRBJ1-2,TRBV11-2,NA,NA,CASSWGDRLNYGYTF,TGTGCCAGCAGCTGGGGGGACCGCCTTAACTATGGCTACACCTTC
TRBJ1-1,TRBV11-2,NA,few,CASCGQLNTEAFF,TGTGCCAGCTGCGGACAGCTTAACACTGAAGCTTTCTTT
TRBJ1-4,TRBV15,NA,NA,CATSRGRDEKLFF,TGTGCCACCAGCAGAGGCAGGGATGAAAAACTGTTTTTT
TRBJ1-1,TRBV7-6,NA,NA,CASSLSQGNEAFF,TGTGCCAGCAGCCTATCTCAGGGGAATGAAGCTTTCTTT
TRBJ1-6,TRBV6-5,NA,NA,CASSSGRVGSPLHF,TGTGCCAGCAGTTCGGGGAGGGTTGGTTCACCCCTCCACTTT
TRBJ2-1,TRBV19,TRBD2,few,CASSAAQRGRDEQFF,TGTGCCAGTAGTGCCGCCCAGCGGGGACGGGATGAGCAGTTCTTC
TRBJ1-1,TRBV4-1,NA,few,CASSQDSGDLTEAFF,TGCGCCAGCAGCCAAGATTCGGGGGATCTCACTGAAGCTTTCTTT
TRBJ2-3,TRBV11-2,NA,NA,CASSPGVLTDTQYF,TGTGCCAGCAGCCCCGGTGTTCTCACAGATACGCAGTATTTT
TRBJ1-1,TRBV9,TRBD1,NA,CASSAYGQANTEAFF,TGTGCCAGCAGCGCGTACGGACAGGCGAACACTGAAGCTTTCTTT
TRBJ2-3,TRBV14,NA,few,CASSQDLAGPSTDTQYF,TGTGCCAGCAGCCAAGATTTGGCGGGACCTAGCACAGATACGCAGTATTTT
TRBJ2-1,TRBV29-1,NA,NA,CSVEGESGGSYNEQFF,TGCAGCGTTGAAGGGGAGAGTGGGGGCAGCTACAATGAGCAGTTCTTC
TRBJ2-5,TRBV9,NA,NA,CASSVSPGGAETQYF,TGTGCCAGCAGCGTAAGTCCTGGCGGGGCCGAGACCCAGTACTTC
TRBJ1-1,TRBV7-8,NA,NA,CASSVTGPTEAFF,TGTGCCAGCAGCGTTACAGGGCCCACTGAAGCTTTCTTT
TRBJ2-3,TRBV9,NA,NA,CASSVDGSSTDTQYF,TGTGCCAGCAGCGTAGATGGCAGTTCCACAGATACGCAGTATTTT
TRBJ2-1,TRBV19,NA,NA,CASRLYNEQFF,TGTGCCAGTAGGCTATACAATGAGCAGTTCTTC
TRBJ2-7,TRBV11-2,TRBD2,NA,CASSLGGGYEQYF,TGTGCCAGCAGCTTAGGGGGAGGGTACGAGCAGTACTTC
TRBJ1-2,TRBV19,TRBD1,NA,CASSSRTGETGYTF,TGTGCCAGTAGTTCGCGGACAGGGGAGACTGGCTACACCTTC
TRBJ1-2,TRBV5-1,TRBD1,few,CASSLDRGRNGYTF,TGCGCCAGCAGCTTGGACAGGGGGCGGAATGGCTACACCTTC
TRBJ1-5,TRBV13,NA,NA,CASSRGRNQPQHF,TGTGCCAGCAGTCGAGGGAGGAATCAGCCCCAGCATTTT
TRBJ2-2,TRBV11-3,NA,NA,CASSKGATRAGELFF,TGTGCCAGCAGCAAAGGAGCAACCCGGGCCGGGGAGCTGTTTTTT
TRBJ1-2,TRBV5-1,TRBD1,NA,CASKPLQGNYGYTF,TGCGCCAGCAAGCCCCTACAGGGGAACTATGGCTACACCTTC
TRBJ1-2,TRBV7-2,NA,NA,CASSFPGGDYTF,TGTGCCAGCAGCTTCCCGGGAGGGGACTACACCTTC